This TCR beta chain was identified during a study of CD8 T cells in ankylosing spondylitis. Study-wide results and limits: Certain motif variants had earlier appeared in reactive arthritis synovial fluid and blood. Blood from ankylosing spondylitis patients appeared to carry a characteristic roughly 8-variant TCR beta motif.

This clonotype was counted between two and nine times. Its antigen remains unknown. The CDR3 sequence is 13 residues long. The germline CDR1 and CDR2 sequences are DFQATT and SNEGSKA (reference sequence). With V trimmed by 6 bases and J by 2 bases, 2 bases remained unmatched. MiXCR was run by TCRdb on the 5' RACE reads, yielding one entry per CDR3 protein. The repertoire consists of about 96,000 distinct CDR3 sequences, with around 27% occurring once and the leading ten covering roughly three fifths. The TCR sequence derives from a male donor with ankylosing spondylitis or in good health (not recorded which). Sequencing input: blood, either unsorted or a sorted T cell fraction (not recorded which). This sequence joins TRBV20-1 and TRBJ2-5; the match to TRBD1 covers 11 bases. The CDR3 region has the DNA TGCAGTGCAGGGACAGGGGGACAAGAGACCCAGTACTTC. This encodes CSAGTGGQETQYF.